Each of the 16 T cell receptor beta chains below was sequenced from the same sample in a study of blood T cell repertoires in COVID-19. TCRdb's table, derived via immunoSEQ multiplex PCR, lists solely in-frame clones and lacks some. The sample has 350,000 to 500,000 clones; 70% to 90% are singletons. Sequenced: peripheral blood. These TCRs come from a man aged 18 to 30 with COVID-19, enrolled during active disease.

The genes are TRBV19 and TRBJ1-6; 9 nucleotides align to TRBD1. Trimming at V came to 3 bases and at J to 8 bases, leaving 8 bases not matched to a gene. The germline CDR1 and CDR2 sequences are LNHDA and SQIVND (reference sequence). This CDR3 has 16 amino acids. As DNA, the CDR3 is TGTGCCAGTAGTATCCGCCTGGGACAGGGACATTCACCCCTCCACTTT. Protein product: CASSIRLGQGHSPLHF.

The V and J genes are TRBV12-3 or TRBV12-4 and TRBJ1-2, with D unresolved. Trimming removed 3 bases at V and 4 bases at J, with 9 bases between. The CDR3 is 13 amino acids. The CDR3 is CASSLHPSYGYTF. The DNA for the CDR3 is TGTGCCAGCAGTTTGCACCCTAGCTATGGCTACACCTTC.

This clone showed up just a few times. This chain uses TRBV6-5 with TRBJ1-3; D is possibly TRBD1 (5 bases). V was clipped by 4 bases and J by 2 bases, with 9 bases between them. Germline V CDR1 and CDR2: MNHEY, SVGAGI. The CDR3 has 14 amino acids. CDR3 nucleotide sequence: TGTGCCAGCAGTTCGGGGACTACTGGAAACACCATATATTTT. It yields the protein CASSSGTTGNTIYF.

V is TRBV7-2 and J is TRBJ2-3; unclear D gene. The CDR3 loop spans 13 amino acids. Germline V lookup: CDR1 SGHTA, CDR2 FQGNSA. Trimming took 1 base from V and 1 from J, leaving 3 bases between them. The CDR3 spells CASSLERTDTQYF. CDR3 bases: TGTGCCAGCAGCTTAGAGCGCACAGATACGCAGTATTTT.

The chain uses TRBV27 and TRBJ2-3; TRBD2 aligns across 13 bases. Looked up from germline, CDR1 is MNHEY and CDR2 is SMNVEV (reference sequence). J gave up 4 bases and V 5 bases, and 6 bases lay outside the gene matches. CDR3 length: 16 amino acids. CDR3 DNA sequence: TGTGCCAGCAGTCAAAGGACTAGCGGGAGTCCAGATACGCAGTATTTT. It codes for CASSQRTSGSPDTQYF.

The rearrangement uses TRBV5-4 and TRBJ2-1, with a tentative D call TRBD2 (6 bases). Germline-derived CDR1 and CDR2 are SGHNT and YYREEE (reference sequence). The CDR3 extends over 15 amino acids. With 0 bases removed from V and 5 bases from J, the gap between germline ends came to 12 bases. CDR3 DNA sequence: TGTGCCAGCAGCTTGGATCCTAGCGCCCACAATGAGCAGTTCTTC. Its protein product is CASSLDPSAHNEQFF.

The chain employs TRBV5-1 and TRBJ2-2, with D possibly being TRBD1 (7 bases). The germline CDR1 and CDR2 sequences are SGHRS and YFSETQ. The CDR3 length is 15 residues. V was shortened by 4 bases and J by 3 bases, with 13 bases between the two germline ends. The CDR3 DNA reads as TGCGCCAGCAGCCTTGACAGGGAGGACACCGGGGAGCTGTTTTTT. This translates into CASSLDREDTGELFF.

V gene TRBV28 combines with J gene TRBJ2-7; 7 bases map to TRBD1. V lost 2 bases to trimming and J lost 3 bases; unmatched junction nucleotides: 4. Germline lookup yields CDR1 MDHEN and CDR2 SYDVKM. The CDR3 has 14 residues. The CDR3 DNA reads as TGTGCCAGCAGTTTACTGGACAGGAGCTACGAGCAGTACTTC. Translating it yields CASSLLDRSYEQYF.

The chain carries TRBV6-1 and TRBJ1-5; D not certain. The germline V and J ends were trimmed by 0 bases and 2 bases, with 11 bases remaining between them. The CDR3 covers 16 residues. Germline CDR1 and CDR2: MNHNS and SASEGT. This CDR3 is CASSEASGWGNQPQHF. As DNA, the CDR3 is TGTGCCAGCAGTGAAGCGTCAGGCTGGGGCAATCAGCCCCAGCATTTT.

The chain combines TRBV19 with TRBJ1-5; no reliable D call. The germline V gene has CDR1 LNHDA and CDR2 SQIVND (reference sequence). The CDR3 consists of 16 residues. Deletions cut 3 bases from V and 0 bases from J, with 12 bases between. In nucleotides, the CDR3 is TGTGCCAGTAGTATCGAACAGATTTATAGCAATCAGCCCCAGCATTTT. It yields the protein CASSIEQIYSNQPQHF.

The chain employs TRBV2 and TRBJ1-5; 7 nucleotides agree with TRBD1. The V gene end was trimmed by 6 bases and the J gene end by 7 bases; junction bases not matched to a gene: 9. Germline assignment: CDR1 SNHLY and CDR2 FYNNEI. This CDR3 comprises 14 residues. The CDR3 here is CASRVEGGRQPQHF. As DNA, the CDR3 is TGTGCCAGCAGAGTCGAAGGGGGCAGACAGCCCCAGCATTTT.

This clone was recorded only once. The chain employs TRBV10-1 and TRBJ2-7; TRBD2 agrees at 13 bases. This CDR3 has 15 amino acids. With 3 bases clipped from V and 7 bases from J, the junction kept 6 bases outside the gene matches. From germline, CDR1 is WNHNN and CDR2 SYGVQD (reference sequence). This CDR3 reads CASSDGLAGEEEQYF. For the CDR3, the DNA is TGCGCCAGCAGTGACGGACTAGCGGGAGAGGAAGAGCAGTACTTC.

This chain connects TRBV2 to TRBJ2-7; the match to TRBD1 covers 7 bases. Germline CDR1 reads SNHLY; CDR2 reads FYNNEI. J was trimmed by 2 bases and V by 7 bases; bases with no gene match: 5. This CDR3 has 13 residues. CDR3 loop: CASTGQAAYEQYF. The CDR3 DNA is TGTGCCAGCACTGGACAGGCCGCCTACGAGCAGTACTTC.

The rearrangement links TRBV5-1 to TRBJ2-1, with 10 positions matching TRBD2. CDR3 length: 17 amino acids. The V segment lost 1 base and the J segment 3 bases; nucleotides outside the gene matches: 7. CDR1 and CDR2 (germline): SGHRS, YFSETQ. The CDR3 loop reads CASSLSSGRGGYNEQFF. DNA for the CDR3: TGCGCCAGCAGCTTGTCTAGCGGGAGAGGAGGCTACAATGAGCAGTTCTTC. Using reference TRBV5-1 and TRBJ2-1 for the parts outside the CDR3, the full variable domain is KAGVTQTPRYLIKTRGQQVTLSCSPISGHRSVSWYQQTPGQGLQFLFEYFSETQRNKGNFPGRFSGRQFSNSRSEMNVSTLELGDSALYLCASSLSSGRGGYNEQFFGPGTRLTVL.

For the CDR3, the DNA is TGTGCCAGTGACAGGGCCCACTCTGGGGCCAACGTCCTGACTTTC. Amino acid sequence: CASDRAHSGANVLTF. The chain is built from TRBV6-5 and TRBJ2-6; 7 positions match TRBD1. The germline V gene has CDR1 MNHEY and CDR2 SVGAGI. This CDR3 region has 15 residues. V gave up 9 bases and J gave up 0 bases; unmatched junction bases: 5.

V gene TRBV28 combines with J gene TRBJ1-2; 7 bases align to TRBD1. Trimming removed 4 bases from V and 3 bases from J; junction bases left unmatched: 5. From germline, CDR1 is MDHEN and CDR2 SYDVKM. The CDR3 length is 14 residues. In nucleotides, the CDR3 is TGTGCCAGCAGTTCGCCCGGGACAGACTATGGCTACACCTTC. It encodes CASSSPGTDYGYTF.